Listed here are 27 T cell receptor beta chains from one sample, sequenced in a study of human T cells and chemical hapten exposure. From the 5' RACE reads, TCRdb called clonotypes with MiXCR, one entry per CDR3 protein. The sample has 130,000 or so distinct CDR3 sequences; around 4% are singletons. Blood, whole and unfractionated, served as the source for total RNA extraction. The receptors were gathered from a female donor in good health.

The sample holds many counts of this clonotype. The gene calls are TRBV9 and TRBJ2-1, with D possibly being TRBD1 (5 bases). This CDR3 region has 15 residues. CDR1 and CDR2 (germline): SGDLS, YYNGEE. The V end lost 3 bases, the J end lost 1 base, and 11 bases lay between the germline ends. The CDR3 spells CASSAGIASYNEQFF. CDR3 DNA: TGTGCCAGCAGCGCAGGGATCGCTTCCTACAATGAGCAGTTCTTC.

This clonotype was counted between two and nine times. This sequence may be a read error, since a much larger clone differs from it by one base. CDR3 region: CASKDGTGYEQYF. In nucleotides, the CDR3 is TGTGCCAGCAAGGATGGGACAGGGTACGAGCAGTACTTC. The chain carries TRBV27 and TRBJ2-7; TRBD1 matches at 9 bases. Trimming cost V 7 bases and J 4 bases; bases outside gene matches: 5. The CDR3 totals 13 residues. Looked up from germline, CDR1 is MNHEY and CDR2 is SMNVEV (reference sequence).

This clonotype occurred many times. The rearrangement uses TRBV5-6 and TRBJ2-5; 8 bases fit TRBD1. The V and J ends lost 2 bases and 4 bases, in that order; junction bases with no gene match: 4. The CDR3 sequence is 14 residues long. Germline CDR1 is SGHDT and CDR2 is YYEEEE. The CDR3 DNA is TGTGCCAGCAGCTTACAGGGGACAGGAGAGACCCAGTACTTC. It is translated as CASSLQGTGETQYF.

The table lists this clonotype with a few counts. V gene TRBV5-4 combines with J gene TRBJ2-5, with no clear D. The germline CDR1 and CDR2 sequences are SGHNT and YYREEE (reference sequence). The CDR3 extends over 12 amino acids. Deletions cut 1 base from V and 5 bases from J, with 6 bases between. The chain's CDR3 is CASSLRPETQYF. In DNA, the CDR3 is TGTGCCAGCAGCTTGCGGCCGGAGACCCAGTACTTC.

There are many counts of this clonotype. The genes are TRBV12-3 or TRBV12-4 and TRBJ2-3; TRBD2 is a possible D gene (5 bases). V was pared by 4 bases and J by 1 base, with 18 bases between. This CDR3 is 17 amino acids long. The CDR3 DNA sequence: TGTGCCAGCAGTTCCTCAGACTATTTATTAGGCACAGATACGCAGTATTTT. It is translated as CASSSSDYLLGTDTQYF.

This clonotype has just a few counts. The chain carries TRBV5-5 and TRBJ2-5, with D perhaps matching TRBD2 (6 bases). V was shortened by 6 bases and J by 5 bases, with 14 bases between the two germline ends. The CDR3 is 13 residues long. Germline CDR1 and CDR2: SGHKS and YYEKEE (reference sequence). The CDR3 loop is CASTPGASETQYF. In DNA, the CDR3 is TGTGCCAGCACCCCGGGAGCAAGTGAGACCCAGTACTTC.

A remark on this clonotype: With a much larger clone just one base away, this may be a read error. The CDR3 ends on some other residue instead of the conserved phenylalanine or tryptophan, so this is likely a read error. The chain links TRBV14 to TRBJ1-2, with unresolved D. The CDR3 contains 13 residues. Per the germline V gene, CDR1 is SGHDN and CDR2 is FVKESK. Trimming stripped 6 bases from V and 2 bases from J, with 10 bases between. The CDR3 nucleotides read TGTGCCAGCAGGGCAGCTTCCAACTATGGCTACACCTGC. Translated, it gives CASRAASNYGYTC.

This clonotype showed up many times. The gene calls are TRBV6-2 or TRBV6-3 and TRBJ1-3, with TRBD1 identical over 7 bases. Germline loops: CDR1 MNHEY, CDR2 SVGEGT. This CDR3 spans 18 amino acids. Trimming removed 6 bases from V and 0 bases from J; junction bases left unmatched: 14. CDR3 loop: CASRGTDYRSSSGNTIYF. The CDR3 DNA reads TGTGCCAGCAGGGGGACAGACTATCGGTCCAGCTCTGGAAACACCATATATTTT.

There are many counts of this clonotype. The CDR3 DNA reads TGTGCCAGCAGTCGTTCCGGGGGCTCCTATAATTCACCCCTCCACTTT. Translating it yields CASSRSGGSYNSPLHF. V usage is TRBV28 and J usage is TRBJ1-6, with D possibly being TRBD1 (5 bases). This CDR3 is 16 amino acids long. The V and J ends lost 5 bases and 0 bases respectively, with 11 bases between them. Germline V CDR1 and CDR2: MDHEN, SYDVKM.

This clonotype has at least ten counts. The genes are TRBV12-3 or TRBV12-4 and TRBJ2-2; 9 nucleotides match TRBD2. CDR3 length equals 16 residues. Trimming removed 3 bases from V and 5 bases from J; junction bases left unmatched: 7. The CDR3 region has the DNA TGTGCCAGCAGTTTGTGGCGGGGGGGCTCTACCGGGGAGCTGTTTTTT. Amino acids: CASSLWRGGSTGELFF.

This clonotype has at least ten counts. The chain couples TRBV7-3 to TRBJ1-1; the D is unclear. The germline V gene encodes CDR1 SGHTA and CDR2 FQGTGA. The CDR3 loop spans 15 amino acids. Trimming stripped 5 bases from V and 0 bases from J, with 13 bases between. Here the CDR3 reads CASSLHAGLNTEAFF. The CDR3, as DNA: TGTGCCAGCAGCCTACACGCGGGGTTGAACACTGAAGCTTTCTTT.

There are a few counts of this clonotype. V and J are TRBV4-3 and TRBJ1-2; possibly TRBD1 for D (5 bases). CDR1 and CDR2 (germline): LGHNA, YSLEER. The CDR3 spans 17 residues. Trimming stripped 1 base from V and 6 bases from J, with 21 bases between. In DNA form, the CDR3 reads TGCGCCAGCAGCCAAGCAGAGGCATTGGGGGAGGAAGATGGCTACACCTTC. It encodes CASSQAEALGEEDGYTF.

In DNA form, the CDR3 reads TGCAGCGTTGAAGCTGGGGACAGAGCCTACGAGCAGTACTTC. Translated: CSVEAGDRAYEQYF. This chain connects TRBV29-1 to TRBJ2-7, with 7 bases matching TRBD1. CDR3 size: 14 residues. The V segment lost 1 base and the J segment 2 bases; nucleotides outside the gene matches: 5. The germline V gene has CDR1 SQVTM and CDR2 ANQGSEA.

This clonotype was seen a handful of times. The chain couples TRBV4-3 to TRBJ2-2; D not resolved. Germline-derived CDR1 and CDR2 are LGHNA and YSLEER. This CDR3 has 16 residues. V lost 0 bases and J lost 3, with 11 bases in between. Here the CDR3 DNA reads TGCGCCAGCAGCCAAGATTGGGCGTCGGACACCGGGGAGCTGTTTTTT. It codes for CASSQDWASDTGELFF.

There are many counts of this clonotype. The CDR3 nucleotides read TGCAGTGCTAGAGATTTATCGGCAGGGAAGAACACTGAAGCTTTCTTT. It is translated as CSARDLSAGKNTEAFF. The rearrangement links TRBV20-1 to TRBJ1-1, with D tentatively TRBD1 (5 bases). The CDR3 has 16 amino acids. Per the germline V gene, CDR1 is DFQATT and CDR2 is SNEGSKA (reference sequence). Trimming took 0 bases from V and 1 from J, leaving 15 bases between them.

This clonotype was seen repeatedly, ten times or more. The genes are TRBV9 and TRBJ1-5; a weak D match, TRBD1 (5 bases). In germline, CDR1 is SGDLS, CDR2 YYNGEE. The CDR3 is 15 residues long. V was pared by 2 bases and J by 2 bases, with 11 bases between. CDR3 nucleotides: TGTGCCAGCAGCGTTTCTGACAGTCGCAATCAGCCCCAGCATTTT. It encodes CASSVSDSRNQPQHF.

This clonotype was counted ten times or more. The chain employs TRBV20-1 and TRBJ1-4; D is perhaps TRBD1 (6 bases). CDR1 and CDR2 (germline): DFQATT, SNEGSKA (reference sequence). CDR3 size: 15 residues. V shed 0 bases and J shed 6 bases, with 14 bases lying between them. CDR3 coding DNA: TGCAGTGCTAGAGATGGGGGCAGTATGGATGAAAAACTGTTTTTT. This codes for CSARDGGSMDEKLFF.

This clonotype was recorded many times. The chain is built from TRBV7-2 and TRBJ2-3; no clear D. V was clipped by 0 bases and J by 4 bases, with 8 bases between them. From germline, CDR1 is SGHTA and CDR2 FQGNSA. This CDR3 has 14 residues. The CDR3 loop is CASSLALGSDTQYF. The CDR3 DNA follows: TGTGCCAGCAGCTTAGCGCTAGGGTCAGATACGCAGTATTTT.

This clonotype was picked up many times. This chain uses TRBV14 with TRBJ1-2, with a possible D match to TRBD1 (5 bases). Trimming cost V 4 bases and J 8 bases, with 14 bases left between them. The CDR3 spans 13 residues. Germline V gene sequence: CDR1 SGHDN, CDR2 FVKESK. As DNA, the CDR3 is TGTGCCAGCAGCCCGATTGGGGGGATCGGCTACACCTTC. Its translation is CASSPIGGIGYTF.

This clonotype turned up a few times. The rearrangement uses TRBV29-1 and TRBJ2-5; weak D call: TRBD2 (6 bases). CDR1 SQVTM and CDR2 ANQGSEA come from the germline V gene. The ends were cut back, 3 bases at V and 1 base at J, with 9 bases in the middle. This CDR3 has 13 residues. The CDR3 sequence is CSVEGGCQETQYF. For the CDR3, the DNA is TGCAGCGTTGAGGGGGGATGCCAAGAGACCCAGTACTTC.

This clonotype was detected many times. The gene calls are TRBV5-1 and TRBJ1-5; D uncertain. The germline gives CDR1 SGHRS, CDR2 YFSETQ. The CDR3 is 13 amino acids. V was cut by 2 bases and J by 5 bases, with 8 bases left in between. CDR3 sequence reads: CASSLSVDQPQHF. The CDR3 coding sequence is TGCGCCAGCAGCTTATCTGTGGATCAGCCCCAGCATTTT.

The gene calls are TRBV7-2 and TRBJ2-3; 15 nucleotides match TRBD2. The CDR3 is 18 amino acids. J was trimmed by 2 bases and V by 5 bases; bases with no gene match: 8. Germline assignment: CDR1 SGHTA and CDR2 FQGNSA. The CDR3 sequence: CASSDLRTSGGVTDTQYF. As DNA, the CDR3 is TGTGCCAGCAGCGACCTCCGGACTAGCGGGGGGGTCACAGATACGCAGTATTTT.

This clonotype was found a few times. The V and J genes are TRBV7-9 and TRBJ1-1; 10 nucleotides match TRBD1. Germline lookup yields CDR1 SEHNR and CDR2 FQNEAQ (reference sequence). Losses at the gene ends were 5 bases for V and 4 bases for J; bases not matched to a gene: 13. This CDR3 has 17 amino acids. CDR3 DNA: TGTGCCAGCAGCCGGCGGGACAGGGGAGTTTGGAGCACTGAAGCTTTCTTT. Translated: CASSRRDRGVWSTEAFF.

J is TRBJ2-5 and V is TRBV4-1, with 8 bases matching TRBD1. V was pared by 4 bases and J by 5 bases, with 12 bases of the junction left unmatched. CDR3 length equals 16 residues. The V gene's germline CDR1 is MGHRA and CDR2 YSYEKL. The CDR3 DNA reads TGCGCCAGCAGCCCGCTAAGACAGGGGTTCGACGAGACCCAGTACTTC. Translated, it gives CASSPLRQGFDETQYF.

This clonotype has at least ten counts. The rearrangement uses TRBV2 and TRBJ2-3, with TRBD1 as a possible D gene (8 bases). V was shortened by 0 bases and J by 2 bases, with 24 bases between the two germline ends. The CDR3 is 20 residues long. Germline lookup yields CDR1 SNHLY and CDR2 FYNNEI. CDR3 in DNA: TGTGCCAGCAGTGAAGCGCAACAGGGGGTCATGGCGGGGGCCACAGATACGCAGTATTTT. Its protein is CASSEAQQGVMAGATDTQYF.

This clonotype was detected ten times or more. The V call is TRBV11-2, the J call TRBJ1-4; 7 positions match TRBD1. The germline CDR1 and CDR2 sequences are SGHAT and FQNNGV. The CDR3 contains 17 residues. With 1 base clipped from V and 4 bases from J, the junction kept 9 bases outside the gene matches. CDR3 sequence (DNA): TGTGCCAGCAGCTTAGGAGGAGTGGGGACAGTTAATGAAAAACTGTTTTTT. Its translation: CASSLGGVGTVNEKLFF.

This clonotype has ten or more counts. The rearrangement uses TRBV2 and TRBJ2-7; D might be TRBD1 (6 bases). In germline, CDR1 is SNHLY, CDR2 FYNNEI. This CDR3 has 14 amino acids. V lost 1 base to trimming and J lost 2 bases, with 9 bases between them. CDR3 amino acids: CASSEGTVAYEQYF. The CDR3 DNA is TGTGCCAGCAGTGAAGGGACAGTGGCCTACGAGCAGTACTTC.